These T cell receptor beta chains were read from a single sample in a study of shared clonotypes between healthy human individuals. TCRdb's table, derived via immunoSEQ multiplex PCR, lists solely in-frame clones and lacks some. The top ten hold over 1.3% of the sample, which has 950,000 to 1,100,000 clones, approximately 68% seen once. The material sequenced was memory CD4+ T cells sorted from blood. The receptors were gathered from a man aged 18 to 30 in good health. The CDR3 runs from the conserved cysteine through the conserved F or W. The order of the fields is V gene, J gene, D gene, clone size, CDR3 protein, CDR3 DNA. A D gene is named only where the DNA matches it firmly. The listing skips clone size in some rows; elsewhere it reads once, few, many or a size class.

TRBV15	TRBJ1-2	.	.	CATGDRDMGYGYTF	TGTGCCACCGGAGACAGAGACATGGGCTATGGCTACACCTTC
TRBV18	TRBJ2-5	TRBD1	.	CASSPGQGGETQYF	TGTGCCAGCTCGCCCGGACAGGGAGGAGAGACCCAGTACTTC
TRBV2	TRBJ2-2	.	few	CASQGGELFF	TGTGCCTCCCAAGGGGGGGAGCTGTTTTTT
TRBV19	TRBJ2-6	.	once	CASSIAYSGANVLTF	TGTGCCAGTAGTATAGCGTACTCTGGGGCCAACGTCCTGACTTTC
TRBV7-8	TRBJ1-1	.	few	CASSLGMNTEAFF	TGTGCCAGCAGCTTAGGGATGAACACTGAAGCTTTCTTT
TRBV2	TRBJ2-4	.	.	CASQRGKAKNIQYF	TGTGCCAGCCAGAGGGGGAAGGCCAAAAACATTCAGTACTTC
TRBV6-6	TRBJ2-5	.	few	CASSIRDTYQETQYF	TGTGCCAGCTCTATCAGAGACACCTACCAAGAGACCCAGTACTTC
TRBV5-1	TRBJ2-7	TRBD2	few	CASSSRTSGENPYEQYF	TGCGCCAGCAGCTCCCGGACTAGCGGGGAGAATCCCTACGAGCAGTACTTC
TRBV2	TRBJ1-1	TRBD1	once	CASSPRQGTNTEAFF	TGTGCCAGCAGCCCTCGACAGGGGACGAACACTGAAGCTTTCTTT
TRBV30	TRBJ1-1	TRBD1	few	CAWCSGGEAFF	TGTGCCTGGTGCTCAGGGGGCGAAGCTTTCTTT
TRBV6-1	TRBJ1-5	TRBD1	.	CASRPMGQGNQPQHF	TGTGCCAGCAGGCCCATGGGACAGGGCAATCAGCCCCAGCATTTT
TRBV6-1	TRBJ1-2	.	.	CASRPGPDVGYTF	TGTGCCAGCAGACCCGGACCGGACGTTGGCTACACCTTC
TRBV2	TRBJ1-4	.	.	CASSRPPTGLDF	TGTGCCAGCAGTCGACCACCGACGGGACTAGATTTT
TRBV7-2	TRBJ2-7	.	.	CASSLMGLEQYF	TGTGCCAGCAGCCTGATGGGGCTTGAGCAGTACTTC
TRBV6-5	TRBJ1-1	.	.	CASSSNTGTEAFF	TGTGCCAGCAGTTCCAATACAGGAACTGAAGCTTTCTTT
TRBV19	TRBJ2-3	TRBD2	.	CASSIHLVAGGRDTQYF	TGTGCCAGTAGTATCCACTTGGTAGCGGGTGGCAGGGATACGCAGTATTTT
TRBV11-2	TRBJ2-5	TRBD2	.	CASRERGKDLEQYF	TGTGCCAGCAGGGAGCGGGGGAAGGATCTGGAGCAGTACTTC
TRBV4-1	TRBJ1-5	.	few	CASSQDPAPSKPPQHF	TGCGCCAGCAGCCAAGACCCCGCGCCATCGAAGCCGCCCCAGCATTTT
TRBV2	TRBJ2-3	.	many	CASSQRQTSTDTQYF	TGTGCCAGCAGCCAGAGACAGACTAGCACAGATACGCAGTATTTT
TRBV20-1	TRBJ2-1	TRBD1	.	CSGDRGGQFF	TGCAGTGGGGACAGGGGAGGGCAGTTCTTC